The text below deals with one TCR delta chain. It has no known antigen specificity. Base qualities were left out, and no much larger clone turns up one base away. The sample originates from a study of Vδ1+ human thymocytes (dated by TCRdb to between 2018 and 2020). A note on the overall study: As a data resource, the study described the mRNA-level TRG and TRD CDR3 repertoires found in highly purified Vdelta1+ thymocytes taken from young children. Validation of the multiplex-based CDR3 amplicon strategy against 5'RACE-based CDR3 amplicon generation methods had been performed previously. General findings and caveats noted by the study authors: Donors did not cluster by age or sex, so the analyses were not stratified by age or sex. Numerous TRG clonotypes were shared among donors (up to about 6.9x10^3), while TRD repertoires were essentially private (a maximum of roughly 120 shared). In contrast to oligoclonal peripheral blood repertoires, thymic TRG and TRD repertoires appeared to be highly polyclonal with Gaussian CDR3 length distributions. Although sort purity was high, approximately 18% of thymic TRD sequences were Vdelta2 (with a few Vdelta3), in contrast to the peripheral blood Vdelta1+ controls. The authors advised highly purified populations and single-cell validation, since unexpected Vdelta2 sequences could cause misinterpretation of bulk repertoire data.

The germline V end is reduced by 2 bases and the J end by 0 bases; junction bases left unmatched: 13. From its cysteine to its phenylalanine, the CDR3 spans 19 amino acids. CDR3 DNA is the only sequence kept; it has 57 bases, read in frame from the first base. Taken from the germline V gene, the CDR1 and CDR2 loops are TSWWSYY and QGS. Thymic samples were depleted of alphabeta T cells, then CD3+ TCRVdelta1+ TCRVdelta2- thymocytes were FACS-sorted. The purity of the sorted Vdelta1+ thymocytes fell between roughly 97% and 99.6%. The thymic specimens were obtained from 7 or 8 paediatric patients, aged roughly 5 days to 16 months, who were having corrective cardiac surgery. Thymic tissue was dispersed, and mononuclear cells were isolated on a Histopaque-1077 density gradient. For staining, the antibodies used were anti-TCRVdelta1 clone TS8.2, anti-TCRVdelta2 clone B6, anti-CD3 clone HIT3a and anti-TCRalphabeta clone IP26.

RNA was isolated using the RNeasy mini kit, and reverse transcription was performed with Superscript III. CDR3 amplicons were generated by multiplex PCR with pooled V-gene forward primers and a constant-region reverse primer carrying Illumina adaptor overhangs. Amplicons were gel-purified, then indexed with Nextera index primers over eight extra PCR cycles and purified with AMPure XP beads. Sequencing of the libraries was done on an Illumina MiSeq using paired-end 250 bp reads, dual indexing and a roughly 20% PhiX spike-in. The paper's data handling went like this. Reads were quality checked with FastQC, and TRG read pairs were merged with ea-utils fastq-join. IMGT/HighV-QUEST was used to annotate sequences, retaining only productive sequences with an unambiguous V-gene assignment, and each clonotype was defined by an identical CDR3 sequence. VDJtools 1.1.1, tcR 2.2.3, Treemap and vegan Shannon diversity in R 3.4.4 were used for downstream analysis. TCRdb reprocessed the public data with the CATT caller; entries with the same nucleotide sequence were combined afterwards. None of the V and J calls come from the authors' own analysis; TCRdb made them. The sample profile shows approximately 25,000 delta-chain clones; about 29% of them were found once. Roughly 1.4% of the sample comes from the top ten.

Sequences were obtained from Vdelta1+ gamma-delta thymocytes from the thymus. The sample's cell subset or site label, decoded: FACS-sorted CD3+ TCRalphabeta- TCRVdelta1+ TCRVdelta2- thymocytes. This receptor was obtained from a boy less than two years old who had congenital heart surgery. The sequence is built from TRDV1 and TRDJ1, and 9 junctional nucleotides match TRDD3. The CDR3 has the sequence CALGEDRTGGPRYTDKLIF. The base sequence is TGTGCTCTTGGGGAAGACCGTACTGGGGGACCACGGTACACCGATAAACTCATCTTT.